Sequencing of this T cell receptor beta chain was carried out in a study of cytomegalovirus exposure and HLA in healthy donors (TCRdb year 2017). As for the study more broadly: An earlier analysis of fewer than 750 of the donors reported 276 Gb of sequence data and 90 million to 120 million unique TCR beta sequences obtained from around 190 million T cells. Donor age, sex, ethnicity and CMV serostatus were compiled together with the repertoire data. Genome-wide SNP genotypes for about 60% of the roughly 670 donors were used in a later genetic analysis, which treated that subset as a discovery cohort. The study aimed to test whether cataloging public T cell receptors could reveal signatures of past pathogen exposure. Five DR-DQ haplotypes were handled as single units for association and clustering, since linkage in the cohort was strong. Using immunosequencing, the study profiled T cell repertoires from fewer than 700 subjects and related those repertoires to cytomegalovirus serostatus. In a later analysis, previously published TCR beta repertoires from 666 donors were re-analyzed and high-resolution HLA genotyping was added so that TCR occurrence patterns could be studied. Along with the approximately 650-subject first cohort, a separate validation cohort of about 110 different subjects was used. The number of donors typed differed by locus, with about 629-630 for A, B, C, DRB1 and DQB1, 522 for DQA1, some 570 for DPA1, and around 450 for DPB1. An earlier analysis of around 580 of the donors used high-throughput TCR beta sequencing to judge whether each TCR beta V gene segment behaved as functional or pseudogenic. An early release covering approximately 600 HLA-typed donors comprised roughly 300 gigabases of sequencing data and around 85 million unique TCR sequences. In the later analysis, no new phenotypic data were used to find candidate immune exposures; instead, reliance was placed on TCR beta sequences and their occurrence across donors. HLA typing covered class I and class II loci at four-digit resolution. High-throughput TCR immunosequencing, statistical association of individual TCRs with disease status, and machine learning were combined to predict cytomegalovirus infection status. Of the roughly 390 genotyped donors, 81% were placed in the genetic ancestry cluster associated with self-reported Caucasian donors. All discovery cohort repertoires had been generated using a single sequencing platform. Across under 500 genotyped donors of the cohort, an average of approximately 220,000 unique TCR beta nucleotide sequences per donor were sequenced, and approximately 19% of those sequences were non-productive.

CDR1 and CDR2 are read off the germline V gene as MNHNS and SASEGT. Reading from cysteine to phenylalanine, the CDR3 counts 15 amino acids. The entry retains the CDR3 DNA only, 45 bases that are in frame from base 1. Between the V and J ends, shortened by 2 bases and 7 bases respectively, the junction contains 12 bases. The cohort comprised more than 550 healthy bone marrow donors. All cohort members were sampled while nominally healthy, although unrecorded immune exposures were likely present. The donor tested CMV seronegative and was one of the 352 seronegative cohort members. Each donor provided a peripheral blood sample, and peripheral blood mononuclear cells were used for TCR beta sequencing. The Qiagen DNeasy Blood Extraction Kit was used to extract genomic DNA from the blood cell samples. Concerning this clone: What antigen it recognizes has not been identified. Per-nucleotide qualities are absent, and no much larger clonotype sits a single base away.

The library was produced with the immunoSEQ multiplex PCR assay. For the multiplex PCR, a mixture combining 60 forward primers for TCR Vbeta segments and 13 reverse primers for TCR Jbeta segments was used. Amplification of the CDR3 region of rearranged TCR beta genes was performed with a multiplex PCR assay on genomic DNA. The Illumina HiSeq System was used to sequence the amplified TCR beta libraries as 87-base-pair reads. On the study's bioinformatics: A later analysis tallied 75 million to 95 million unique TCR beta chains across the approximately 670 repertoires, and some 12 million of those chains were shared by two or more donors. A nearest-neighbor algorithm error-corrected the raw reads and collapsed the reads into unique sequences, merging closely related sequences to remove PCR and sequencing errors. CDR3 sequences were aligned to IMGT reference sequences to assign V, D and J gene segments. For a sequence to be retained, at least a six-nucleotide match to both a V gene segment and a J gene segment was required. Rearrangements were called productive when the CDR3 lacked stop codons and stayed in frame with V and J; all others were non-productive. CDR3 was defined according to IMGT convention as the region running from the second conserved V-encoded cysteine to the conserved J-encoded phenylalanine. In an earlier analysis of more than 550 of the donors, sequences lacking an unambiguous match to a single V gene segment were excluded. An earlier analysis of 550 to 650 of the donors classified V segments as functional when productive rearrangements were above 56.7% and as segregating when the standard deviation between donors was above 5%. A statistical classification framework was built to diagnose cytomegalovirus status from the catalog of TCR beta chain sequences. V and J gene assignment, in a later analysis, came from comparing TCR nucleotide sequences with IMGT/GENE-DB human TR gene sequences. Using the TCRdist pipeline, a later analysis assigned CDR3 sequences along with most-parsimonious VDJ recombination scenarios. A later analysis defined each TCR beta chain by its CDR3 amino acid sequence plus V-gene family, and excluded reads lacking a unique V-gene family. To address suspected cross-contamination and a sequencing artifact, a later analysis removed a few hundred highly shared, low-generation-probability nucleotide sequences. A later analysis calculated a clonal expansion index for each public chain from normalized within-repertoire ranks of inferred template counts. A later analysis computed generation probabilities with a VDJ recombination model fitted to out-of-frame rearrangements, and checked the results against IGoR. A later analysis scored TCR-TCR, TCR-HLA and TCR-CMV co-occurrence with hypergeometric tests, applying a repertoire-size bias correction to TCR pairs. False discovery rates were estimated in a later analysis by permuting HLA or CMV assignments 20 times. In a later analysis, co-occurring TCRs were grouped with DBSCAN, and TCRdist sequence similarity was added when clustering was performed within HLA-allele-positive subsets. For co-occurrence clustering, repertoires with fewer than 30,000 or more than 120,000 public chains were excluded, along with roughly 5 repertoires with anomalous nucleotide sharing. Drawn from immuneACCESS, this table holds only the in-frame rearrangements with V and J called that TCRdb kept. Clones are partly lost; checked studies trace under half to an unresolved V gene and leave the rest unexplained. V, J and clone size are those of that table, while D and trimming were read from the DNA. The sample yields about 62,000 clones; about four fifths were counted once. The ten largest clones take up under 3% of the sample.

Paper-wide results and their limitations: According to a later analysis, parvovirus B19, influenza, CMV and Epstein-Barr virus appeared linked to several top co-occurrence clusters. In a later analysis, HLA-associated TCR beta chains showed more clonal expansion and lower generation probabilities than non-associated chains that were equally common. Most TCR sequences were observed very rarely across donors, whereas some public TCRs were present in many individuals. According to a later analysis, most CMV-associated TCR beta chains appeared to be HLA-restricted, and the HLA associations seemed to be driven largely by CMV exposure. According to a later analysis, TCR association rates differed among HLA loci, with DRB1 alleles showing the most associated TCRs and HLA-C alleles showing the fewest. The authors suggested that the approach could potentially be generalized to other disease states and immunological phenotypes. The study gave a list of 150 to 200 TCR beta chains associated with cytomegalovirus. Cytomegalovirus status was reported to be diagnosed by the classifier with high specificity and sensitivity in both the original and validation cohorts. Specific HLA alleles were associated with 15,000 to 20,000 TCR beta sequences at a false discovery rate of 0.05 in a later analysis. When HLA alleles, especially DR and DQ, strongly co-occurred, TCR associations were difficult to assign to individual alleles. Because the 87-base-pair reads could not distinguish some IMGT-functional V segments, including TRBV6-2 and TRBV6-3, those segments were excluded. Compared with the 666-donor mean, donors in an Asian-associated ancestry cluster had fewer N-insertions in productive TCRs, according to a later genetic analysis. The presence/absence analyses assumed that sequencing depth was roughly uniform across donors, and that assumption may not be true. Correlated functional status among segregating V segments might be attributable to linkage disequilibrium, but an unknown experimental factor could not be ruled out. Immune exposure information for the cohort was limited to CMV serostatus. A group of highly shared sequence variants was considered likely to be a technical artifact of the sequencing pipeline. A later genetic analysis associated a missense DCLRE1C variant with V-gene and J-gene trimming of TCR beta chains, and an independent cohort replicated the association. A further reported finding was that TCR beta sequences accurately predicted the HLA-A and HLA-B alleles for most subjects in the first cohort. HLA typing was unavailable for some donors at each locus, so association tests used only the typed subset. This cohort had only TCR beta chains sequenced, and the lack of alpha or paired-chain data limited which features could be detected. Broadly in line with IMGT annotations, most TCR beta V segments showed up in productive rearrangements about 87% or about 30% of the time in an earlier analysis of approximately 600 of the donors. Three of the identified cytomegalovirus-associated TCR beta chains were confirmed in vitro to be specific for cytomegalovirus antigens. Because counts were too low, around 17 rarely observed V segments, including chromosome 9 orphons, were left out of the earlier analysis of a few hundred of the donors.

This receptor was taken from a woman in her 30s in good health and CMV-seronegative. Sequenced sample: PBMCs. The V and J genes are TRBV6-1 and TRBJ1-6, with the D gene call left open. The DNA sequence is as follows: TGTGCCAGCAGTGAACTTAACAGACCAAATTCACCCCTCCACTTT. It translates as CASSELNRPNSPLHF.